The T cell receptor (beta chain) described here comes from a study of OX40 agonist ivuxolimab in advanced cancers. This clone has a handful of counts. The CDR3 is 14 amino acids. Trimming left V 0 bases short and J 2 bases short, with 9 bases between. Germline V lookup: CDR1 SGHKS, CDR2 YYEKEE (reference sequence). Only in-frame clones appear in the TCRdb table, and some are missing; sequencing was by immunoSEQ multiplex PCR. This sample yields over 50,000 clones, of which roughly four fifths are seen a single time; 0.6% to 0.8% belongs to the top ten. The chain carries TRBV5-5 and TRBJ2-7, with D hard to call. The sequence came from an adult with an advanced solid tumor such as melanoma, head and neck, liver or kidney cancer. Sample: CD4+ or CD8+ T cells sorted from blood, taken in a trial of the OX40 agonist ivuxolimab. CDR3 sequence (DNA): TGTGCCAGCAGCTTGGGGCGCCTTCCCTACGAGCAGTACTTC. Translated, it gives CASSLGRLPYEQYF.